The 32 T cell receptor beta chains in this list originate from one sample, sequenced in a study of T cell changes during pregnancy in multiple sclerosis. Assay: immunoSEQ multiplex PCR; the TCRdb copy retains only in-frame clones and omits some. Of some 53,000 clones listed, almost 95% are singletons. The specimen was CD4+ T cells from peripheral blood mononuclear cells, collected in the third trimester of pregnancy. The receptors were gathered from a female donor with multiple sclerosis, enrolled in a pregnancy study.

This clone was detected only once. The rearrangement uses TRBV21-1 and TRBJ1-5; TRBD1 is the table's D call, not checked against the DNA. TRBV21-1 is reported as a pseudogene. The CDR3 is 16 amino acids. CDR3 nucleotide sequence: TGTGCCAGCAGCAAAAGGGGACAGGGTGTTCGGCAGCCCCAGCATTTT. Translation gives CASSKRGQGVRQPQHF.

V usage is TRBV5-4 and J usage is TRBJ2-3; 10 bases map to TRBD2. The V gene end was trimmed by 5 bases and the J gene end by 2 bases; junction bases not matched to a gene: 5. The CDR3 spans 15 residues. The germline gives CDR1 SGHNT, CDR2 YYREEE (reference sequence). The CDR3 here is CASSLAGGYTDTQYF. The CDR3 DNA is TGTGCCAGCAGTTTAGCGGGGGGTTACACAGATACGCAGTATTTT. The entire variable domain, with the rest obtained from reference TRBV5-4 and TRBJ2-3, is as follows: ETGVTQSPTHLIKTRGQQVTLRCSSQSGHNTVSWYQQALGQGPQFIFQYYREEENGRGNFPPRFSGLQFPNYSSELNVNALELDDSALYLCASSLAGGYTDTQYFGPGTRLTVL.

The rearrangement links TRBV27 to TRBJ2-1, with 7 bases lining up with TRBD1. V lost 6 bases to trimming and J lost 7 bases; unmatched junction nucleotides: 18. The CDR3 is 17 residues long. CDR1 is MNHEY, CDR2 SMNVEV, per germline (reference sequence). CDR3 DNA sequence: TGTGCCAGCAGCTTGATACCAACAGGGGCCCTCAGGAATGAGCAGTTCTTC. Translating it yields CASSLIPTGALRNEQFF.

The V gene is TRBV4-2, the J gene TRBJ2-2, with 12 bases aligning to TRBD2. The CDR3 extends over 16 amino acids. CDR1 and CDR2 from the germline V gene are LGHNA and YNFKEQ. Trimming took 6 bases from V and 1 from J; bases not matched to a gene: 3. The DNA for the CDR3 is TGTGCCAGCAGTCCTAGCGGGGGGGAGAACACCGGGGAGCTGTTTTTT. Amino acid sequence: CASSPSGGENTGELFF.

The chain couples TRBV30 to TRBJ1-5, with a possible D match to TRBD1 (6 bases). V gave up 3 bases and J gave up 4 bases, with 10 bases separating them. The CDR3 loop spans 13 amino acids. CDR1 is GTSNPN, CDR2 SVGIG, per germline (reference sequence). The CDR3 DNA reads TGTGCCTGGAGCGAAGACAGGAATCAGCCCCAGCATTTT. This translates into CAWSEDRNQPQHF.

The chain joins TRBV18 to TRBJ2-2, with TRBD2 matching over 9 bases. This CDR3 has 17 amino acids. With 1 base clipped from V and 4 bases from J, the junction kept 7 bases outside the gene matches. CDR1 is KGHSH and CDR2 is LQKENI in the germline V gene. Written as DNA, the CDR3 is TGTGCCAGCTCACCACGGGCGGGAGGGCCGAGCACCGGGGAGCTGTTTTTT. It codes for CASSPRAGGPSTGELFF.

J is TRBJ1-5 and V is TRBV19, with TRBD1 as a possible D gene (5 bases). Trimming shortened V by 4 bases and J by 4 bases, and 17 bases separated the two germline ends. The CDR3 totals 16 residues. Per the germline V gene, CDR1 is LNHDA and CDR2 is SQIVND (reference sequence). CDR3 amino acids: CASSTVKGFWNQPQHF. CDR3 in DNA: TGTGCCAGTAGTACCGTCAAGGGGTTTTGGAATCAGCCCCAGCATTTT.

The chain combines TRBV5-6 with TRBJ2-3; the D gene is possibly TRBD2 (5 bases). V dropped 1 base and J dropped 0 bases, with 9 bases sitting between them. The CDR3 sequence is 15 residues long. Germline-derived CDR1 and CDR2 are SGHDT and YYEEEE. The CDR3 bases are TGTGCCAGCAGCTTGAGCGGTTCTAGCACAGATACGCAGTATTTT. Protein sequence: CASSLSGSSTDTQYF. The whole variable domain, remainder taken from reference TRBV5-6 and TRBJ2-3, is DAGVTQSPTHLIKTRGQQVTLRCSPKSGHDTVSWYQQALGQGPQFIFQYYEEEERQRGNFPDRFSGHQFPNYSSELNVNALLLGDSALYLCASSLSGSSTDTQYFGPGTRLTVL.

The CDR3 reads CASPPPPLPMTGANVLTF. In DNA form, the CDR3 reads TGCGCCAGCCCACCTCCCCCATTACCTATGACTGGGGCCAACGTCCTGACTTTC. This chain joins TRBV23-1 and TRBJ2-6; no clear D gene. TRBV23-1 is reported as an ORF; its role is uncertain. V was pared by 8 bases and J by 2 bases, with 22 bases between. The CDR3 has 18 amino acids.

V gene TRBV27 combines with J gene TRBJ2-3, with D possibly matching TRBD2 (6 bases). Germline-derived CDR1 and CDR2 are MNHEY and SMNVEV (reference sequence). The CDR3 contains 14 residues. V was shortened by 2 bases and J by 1 base, with 7 bases between the two germline ends. The CDR3 sequence: CASSLGGGTDTQYF. In DNA form, the CDR3 reads TGTGCCAGCAGTTTAGGAGGGGGCACAGATACGCAGTATTTT.

The chain links TRBV6-6 to TRBJ2-3, with 11 nucleotides matching TRBD1. J lost 4 bases, V lost 4 bases, and 7 bases had no gene match. CDR3 length: 16 residues. CDR1 and CDR2 from the germline V gene are MNHNY and SVGAGI (reference sequence). This chain's CDR3 is CASSFRTGGAADTQYF. The CDR3, as DNA: TGTGCCAGCAGTTTTCGGACAGGGGGCGCGGCAGATACGCAGTATTTT.

This clone was counted once. The chain links TRBV5-4 to TRBJ2-1, with 8 bases fitting TRBD1. J was trimmed by 6 bases and V by 4 bases; bases with no gene match: 21. This CDR3 spans 19 amino acids. CDR1 and CDR2 from the germline V gene are SGHNT and YYREEE (reference sequence). CDR3: CASSTDAVWTGPFGNEQFF. Here the CDR3 DNA reads TGTGCCAGCAGCACGGACGCGGTTTGGACAGGGCCATTTGGCAATGAGCAGTTCTTC.

The chain joins TRBV19 to TRBJ2-3, with D unclear. V was pared by 4 bases and J by 1 base, with 3 bases between. The germline CDR1 and CDR2 sequences are LNHDA and SQIVND (reference sequence). CDR3 size: 12 residues. As DNA, the CDR3 is TGTGCCAGTAGTACTCGCACAGATACGCAGTATTTT. Amino acids: CASSTRTDTQYF.

The chain employs TRBV7-9 and TRBJ1-4; D ambiguous. V lost 0 bases and J 5 bases, leaving 7 bases between the germline ends. The CDR3 has 14 residues. CDR1 and CDR2 from the germline V gene are SEHNR and FQNEAQ (reference sequence). The CDR3 DNA is TGTGCCAGCAGCTTAGCAGGAGGGAATGAAAAACTGTTTTTT. This encodes CASSLAGGNEKLFF. Based on the CDR3 plus reference TRBV7-9 and TRBJ1-4, the full variable domain is DTGVSQNPRHKITKRGQNVTFRCDPISEHNRLYWYRQTLGQGPEFLTYFQNEAQLEKSRLLSDRFSAERPKGSFSTLEIQRTEQGDSAMYLCASSLAGGNEKLFFGSGTQLSVL.

The rearrangement uses TRBV29-1 and TRBJ2-7, with 8 bases fitting TRBD1. This CDR3 has 14 amino acids. The J segment lost 3 bases and the V segment lost 5 bases, leaving 9 bases of the junction unmatched. Germline V gene data show CDR1 as SQVTM and CDR2 as ANQGSEA. The CDR3 nucleotides are TGCAGCGTTAGCGGACAGGGCTCTAGCTACGAGCAGTACTTC. Protein sequence: CSVSGQGSSYEQYF.

The V gene is TRBV28, the J gene TRBJ2-4, with D unresolved. The CDR3 has 13 residues. Germline assignment: CDR1 MDHEN and CDR2 SYDVKM. Trimming cost V 2 bases and J 4 bases, with 6 bases left between them. Written as DNA, the CDR3 is TGTGCCAGCAGTTTAGTCAGTAAAAACATTCAGTACTTC. It translates to CASSLVSKNIQYF.

V gene TRBV28 combines with J gene TRBJ1-2; D is possibly TRBD1 (6 bases). The CDR3 consists of 14 residues. V lost 5 bases and J lost 4, with 14 bases in between. The germline V gene encodes CDR1 MDHEN and CDR2 SYDVKM. The chain's CDR3 is CASSIGTPVYGYTF. CDR3 sequence (DNA): TGTGCCAGCAGTATCGGGACACCGGTCTATGGCTACACCTTC.

J is TRBJ2-7 and V is TRBV5-1, with 7 bases fitting TRBD2. CDR3 length: 13 residues. Germline V CDR1 and CDR2: SGHRS, YFSETQ. The V segment lost 2 bases and the J segment 3 bases; nucleotides outside the gene matches: 2. CDR3 coding DNA: TGCGCCAGCAGCTTAGCGGGGCTCTACGAGCAGTACTTC. Protein: CASSLAGLYEQYF.

This chain links TRBV19 with TRBJ1-6, with D maybe TRBD1 (6 bases). Trimming removed 7 bases from V and 0 bases from J, with 16 bases in between. CDR1 and CDR2 (germline): LNHDA, SQIVND (reference sequence). This CDR3 has 17 amino acids. This CDR3 is CASTNTRGSSYNSPLHF. The CDR3 DNA is TGTGCCAGTACCAATACTAGGGGGAGCTCCTATAATTCACCCCTCCACTTT.

The rearrangement links TRBV27 to TRBJ1-1, with D tentatively TRBD1 (5 bases). Per germline, CDR1 MNHEY and CDR2 SMNVEV (reference sequence). The length of the CDR3 is 15 residues. Between the trimmed V and J ends, which lost 6 bases and 1 base, there was a span of 15 bases. The CDR3 coding sequence is TGTGCCAGCAGGACCCGGTCAGGGCCGAACACTGAAGCTTTCTTT. Its protein product is CASRTRSGPNTEAFF.

This clone came up once. The J gene is TRBJ2-5, the V gene TRBV6-1; TRBD2 aligns across 12 bases. Germline CDR1 reads MNHNS; CDR2 reads SASEGT. V shed 9 bases, J shed 7 bases, and the junction held 6 bases outside the gene matches. The CDR3 has 13 residues. The CDR3 DNA sequence: TGTGCCAGTCGACTAGCGGGAGTTGGGACCCAGTACTTC. It yields the protein CASRLAGVGTQYF.

The CDR3 loop reads CASSPFYAGRDQPQHF. For the CDR3, the DNA is TGCGCCAGCAGCCCCTTTTATGCCGGGAGGGATCAGCCCCAGCATTTT. The chain employs TRBV4-1 and TRBJ1-5; D gene uncertain. From germline, CDR1 is MGHRA and CDR2 YSYEKL. V gave up 4 bases and J gave up 5 bases, with 18 bases separating them. The CDR3 length is 16 residues.

CDR3 DNA: TGTGCCAGCTCACCGCGCATCCACTACGAGCAGTACTTC. The encoded protein is CASSPRIHYEQYF. The V call is TRBV18, the J call TRBJ2-7; D call uncertain. The CDR3 has 13 residues. Looked up from germline, CDR1 is KGHSH and CDR2 is LQKENI. V was clipped by 3 bases and J by 3 bases, with 9 bases between them.

This chain connects TRBV2 to TRBJ2-7; a possible D gene is TRBD1 (6 bases). This CDR3 has 14 residues. Germline assignment: CDR1 SNHLY and CDR2 FYNNEI. V lost 3 bases and J lost 4, with 13 bases in between. As DNA, the CDR3 is TGTGCCAGCAGTGATCGAGGGGGACGGTACGAGCAGTACTTC. Encoded protein: CASSDRGGRYEQYF. The complete variable domain, with remaining parts taken from reference TRBV2 and TRBJ2-7, reads EPEVTQTPSHQVTQMGQEVILRCVPISNHLYFYWYRQILGQKVEFLVSFYNNEISEKSEIFDDQFSVERPDGSNFTLKIRSTKLEDSAMYFCASSDRGGRYEQYFGPGTRLTVT.

The V and J genes are TRBV6-1 and TRBJ2-3; TRBD2 agrees at 12 bases. This CDR3 region has 15 residues. V shed 4 bases and J 3 bases; nucleotides not matched to a gene: 2. CDR1 is MNHNS, CDR2 SASEGT, per germline. CDR3 region: CASSGLAGVTDTQYF. In nucleotides, the CDR3 is TGTGCCAGCAGTGGACTAGCGGGGGTTACAGATACGCAGTATTTT.

The V and J genes are TRBV30 and TRBJ1-1; 7 positions agree with TRBD1. Trimming cost V 2 bases and J 2 bases; bases outside gene matches: 5. In germline, CDR1 is GTSNPN, CDR2 SVGIG (reference sequence). This CDR3 region has 14 residues. The CDR3 is CAWSNQGGNTEAFF. The CDR3 bases are TGTGCCTGGAGTAATCAGGGGGGAAACACTGAAGCTTTCTTT.

The rearrangement uses TRBV27 and TRBJ1-2; 9 bases agree with TRBD1. The CDR3 totals 13 residues. Germline V lookup: CDR1 MNHEY, CDR2 SMNVEV (reference sequence). The trim removed 3 bases at V and 8 bases at J, leaving 4 bases unmatched. CDR3 residues: CASSFRDRVGYTF. The CDR3 nucleotides read TGTGCCAGCAGTTTCCGGGACAGGGTCGGCTACACCTTC.

V is TRBV9 and J is TRBJ2-7, with D possibly being TRBD2 (5 bases). The CDR3 is made up of 12 amino acids. The germline V gene encodes CDR1 SGDLS and CDR2 YYNGEE. V lost 2 bases, J lost 6 bases, and 9 bases lay in between. In DNA form, the CDR3 reads TGTGCCAGCAGCGTCCGGGAAGGCGAGCAGTACTTC. Translation gives CASSVREGEQYF.

The chain is built from TRBV2 and TRBJ1-6, with TRBD1 matching over 9 bases. Germline V gene lookup returns CDR1 SNHLY and CDR2 FYNNEI. CDR3 size: 16 residues. V lost 8 bases to trimming and J lost 1 base; unmatched junction nucleotides: 6. The CDR3 reads CASHRDRVSYNSPLHF. The CDR3 coding sequence is TGTGCCAGCCACCGGGACAGGGTTTCCTATAATTCACCCCTCCACTTT.

The V and J genes are TRBV28 and TRBJ1-5; D is uncertain. Germline lookup yields CDR1 MDHEN and CDR2 SYDVKM. The CDR3 runs to 13 residues. The V end was cut by 5 bases, the J end by 4 bases, with 9 bases between. CDR3 sequence: CASSTSTNQPQHF. CDR3 sequence (DNA): TGTGCCAGCAGTACATCGACAAATCAGCCCCAGCATTTT.

The chain carries TRBV6-1 and TRBJ2-3, with a possible D match to TRBD1 (5 bases). The CDR3 has 15 amino acids. Trimming shortened V by 3 bases and J by 1 base, and 11 bases separated the two germline ends. Germline CDR1 and CDR2: MNHNS and SASEGT. CDR3 protein: CASSDPGMGTDTQYF. Written as DNA, the CDR3 is TGTGCCAGCAGTGACCCAGGGATGGGCACAGATACGCAGTATTTT.

This rearrangement joins TRBV9 to TRBJ2-3; D call uncertain. Germline CDR1 is SGDLS and CDR2 is YYNGEE. V was shortened by 1 base and J by 0 bases, with 9 bases between the two germline ends. The CDR3 spans 15 residues. The CDR3 loop reads CASSVFARSTDTQYF. CDR3 nucleotides: TGTGCCAGCAGCGTATTCGCCAGAAGCACAGATACGCAGTATTTT.